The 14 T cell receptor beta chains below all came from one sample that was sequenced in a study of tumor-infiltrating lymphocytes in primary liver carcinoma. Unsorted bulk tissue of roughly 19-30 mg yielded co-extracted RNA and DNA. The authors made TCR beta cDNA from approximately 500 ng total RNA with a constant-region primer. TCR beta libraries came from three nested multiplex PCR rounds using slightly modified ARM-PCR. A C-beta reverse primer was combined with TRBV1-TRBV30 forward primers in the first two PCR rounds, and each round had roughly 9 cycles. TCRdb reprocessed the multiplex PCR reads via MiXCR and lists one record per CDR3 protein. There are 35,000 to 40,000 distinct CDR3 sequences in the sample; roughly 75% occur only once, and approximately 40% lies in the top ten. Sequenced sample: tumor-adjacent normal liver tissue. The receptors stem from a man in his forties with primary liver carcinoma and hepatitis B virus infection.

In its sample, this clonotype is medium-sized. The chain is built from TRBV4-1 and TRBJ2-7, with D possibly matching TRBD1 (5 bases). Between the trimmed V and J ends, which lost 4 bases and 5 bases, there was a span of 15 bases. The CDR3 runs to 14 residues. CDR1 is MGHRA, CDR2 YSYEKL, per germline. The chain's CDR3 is CASSLLGVGDEQYF. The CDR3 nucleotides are TGCGCCAGCAGCCTCCTAGGGGTAGGGGACGAGCAGTACTTC.

The CDR3 is CSAMTPGTGAPYEQYF. The CDR3 DNA sequence: TGCAGTGCCATGACACCTGGGACTGGCGCTCCCTACGAGCAGTACTTC. The gene calls are TRBV29-1 and TRBJ2-7; D possibly corresponds to TRBD2 (6 bases). From germline, CDR1 is SQVTM and CDR2 ANQGSEA. This CDR3 has 16 amino acids.

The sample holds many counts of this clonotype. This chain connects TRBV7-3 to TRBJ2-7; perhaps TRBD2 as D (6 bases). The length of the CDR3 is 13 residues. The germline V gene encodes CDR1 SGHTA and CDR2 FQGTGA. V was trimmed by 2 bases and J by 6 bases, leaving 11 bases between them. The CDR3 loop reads CASSLDLGGEQYF. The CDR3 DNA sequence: TGTGCCAGCAGCTTAGATTTGGGGGGCGAGCAGTACTTC.

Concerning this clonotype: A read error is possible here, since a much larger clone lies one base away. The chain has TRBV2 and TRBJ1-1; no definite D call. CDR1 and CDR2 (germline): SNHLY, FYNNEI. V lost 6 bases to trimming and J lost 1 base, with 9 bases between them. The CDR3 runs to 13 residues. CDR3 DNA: TGTGCCAGCAGGTATACAGAGAACACTGAAGCTTTCTTT. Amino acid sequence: CASRYTENTEAFF.

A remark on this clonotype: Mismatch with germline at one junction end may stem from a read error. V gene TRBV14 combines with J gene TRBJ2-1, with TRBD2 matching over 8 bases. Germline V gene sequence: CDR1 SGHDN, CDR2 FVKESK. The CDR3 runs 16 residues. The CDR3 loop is CTSSAVAGWVNDGQFF. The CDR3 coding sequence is TGTACCAGCAGTGCCGTAGCGGGATGGGTAAACGATGGGCAGTTCTTC.

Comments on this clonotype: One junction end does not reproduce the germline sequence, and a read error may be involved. The CDR3 DNA sequence: TGTGGCAGCAGCTTAGGAAATACGGGCGATGAGCAGTTCTTC. This codes for CGSSLGNTGDEQFF. The gene calls are TRBV7-9 and TRBJ2-1; D gene unclear. The CDR3 is 14 amino acids. Germline loops: CDR1 SEHNR, CDR2 FQNEAQ (reference sequence).

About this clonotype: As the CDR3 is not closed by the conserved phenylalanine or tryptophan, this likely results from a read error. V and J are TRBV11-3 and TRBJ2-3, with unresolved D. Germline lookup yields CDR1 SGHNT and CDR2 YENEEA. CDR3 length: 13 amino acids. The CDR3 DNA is TGTGCCAACAGCTTTTTATCTGTGGGTACACAGTATTTG. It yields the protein CANSFLSVGTQYL.

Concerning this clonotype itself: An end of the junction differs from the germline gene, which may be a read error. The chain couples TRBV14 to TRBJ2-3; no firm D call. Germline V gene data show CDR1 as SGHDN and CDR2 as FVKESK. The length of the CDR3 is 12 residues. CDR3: CASSRTTDTQYF. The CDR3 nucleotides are TGTGCCAGCAGCCGAACCACAGACACGCAGTATTTT.

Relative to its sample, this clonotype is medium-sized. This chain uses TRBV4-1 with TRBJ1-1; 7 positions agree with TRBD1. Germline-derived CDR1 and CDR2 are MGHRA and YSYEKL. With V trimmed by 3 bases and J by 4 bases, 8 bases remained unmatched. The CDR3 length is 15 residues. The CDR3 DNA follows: TGCGCCAGCAGCCACCCGGACAGGTTGAGCACTGAAGCTTTCTTT. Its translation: CASSHPDRLSTEAFF.

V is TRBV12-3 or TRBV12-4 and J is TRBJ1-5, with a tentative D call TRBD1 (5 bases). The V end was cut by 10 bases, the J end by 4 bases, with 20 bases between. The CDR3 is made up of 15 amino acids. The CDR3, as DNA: TGTGCCAATGCGCGGGGCACCGCAATAAATCAGCCCCAGCATTTT. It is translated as CANARGTAINQPQHF.

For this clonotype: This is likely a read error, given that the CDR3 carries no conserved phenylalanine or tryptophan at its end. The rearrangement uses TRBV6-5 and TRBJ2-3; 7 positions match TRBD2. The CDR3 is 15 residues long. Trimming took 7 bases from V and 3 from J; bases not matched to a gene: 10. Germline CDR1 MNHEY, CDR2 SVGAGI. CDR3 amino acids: CASIPRPAGTDTQYL. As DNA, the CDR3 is TGTGCCAGCATCCCAAGACCAGCGGGAACAGATACGCAGTATCTT.

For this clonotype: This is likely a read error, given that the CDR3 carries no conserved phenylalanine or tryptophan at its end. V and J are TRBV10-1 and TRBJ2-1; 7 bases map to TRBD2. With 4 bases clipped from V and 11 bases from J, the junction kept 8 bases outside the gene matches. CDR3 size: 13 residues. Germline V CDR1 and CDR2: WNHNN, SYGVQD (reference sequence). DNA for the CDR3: TGCGCCAGCAGTGGTGGGGAGGGTACCCAGCAGTTCCTC. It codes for CASSGGEGTQQFL.

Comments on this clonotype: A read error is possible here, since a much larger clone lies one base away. The CDR3: CASNLTDAAYEQYF. The CDR3 coding sequence is TGTGCCAGCAATTTAACGGACGCTGCCTACGAGCAGTACTTC. V usage is TRBV11-2 and J usage is TRBJ2-7, with unresolved D. This CDR3 is built from 14 residues. In germline, CDR1 is SGHAT, CDR2 FQNNGV. Trimming stripped 7 bases from V and 2 bases from J, with 15 bases between.

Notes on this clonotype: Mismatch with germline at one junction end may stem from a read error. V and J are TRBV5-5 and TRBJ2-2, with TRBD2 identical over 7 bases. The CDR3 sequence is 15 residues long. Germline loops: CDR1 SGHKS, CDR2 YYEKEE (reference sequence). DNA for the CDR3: TGTGCCAGCAACTTGGTGGCGGGAGCGAGCGGGGAGCTGTTTTTT. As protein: CASNLVAGASGELFF.